Listed below are T cell receptor beta chains from one sample, sequenced in a study of CD8+ T cells in alopecia areata. Generated by immunoSEQ multiplex PCR, the TCRdb table keeps only in-frame clones and is missing some. Of fewer than 200,000 clones detected, 59% appear once; the ten largest clones hold roughly 14%. The material was CD4+ T cells sorted from blood, obtained at week 0. The receptors were gathered from a human donor with alopecia areata. Both conserved end residues are part of each CDR3.

V	CDR3
TRBV30	CAWRFLGTQETQYF
TRBV15	CATSASGDQPQHF
TRBV4-1	CASSPSGANQYETQYF
TRBV29-1	CSTSTGTGGYTF
TRBV25-1	CASSERGTLLMPQHF
TRBV9	CASSFSGTSNEQFF
TRBV5-6	CASSLTGKTEAFF
TRBV5-1	CASSLEDRRYYNSPLHF
TRBV29-1	CSVKGQTNTGELFF
TRBV25-1	CASSESDRSSYEQYF
TRBV29-1	CSGMGSAGTNEKLFF
TRBV7-9	CASSHGTSYEQYF
TRBV4-2	CASSRGQGTGELFF
TRBV7-3	CASSPDGQGGYNEQFF
TRBV19	CASSNHRASYNEQFF
TRBV4-1	CASSPPDRGFTDTQYF